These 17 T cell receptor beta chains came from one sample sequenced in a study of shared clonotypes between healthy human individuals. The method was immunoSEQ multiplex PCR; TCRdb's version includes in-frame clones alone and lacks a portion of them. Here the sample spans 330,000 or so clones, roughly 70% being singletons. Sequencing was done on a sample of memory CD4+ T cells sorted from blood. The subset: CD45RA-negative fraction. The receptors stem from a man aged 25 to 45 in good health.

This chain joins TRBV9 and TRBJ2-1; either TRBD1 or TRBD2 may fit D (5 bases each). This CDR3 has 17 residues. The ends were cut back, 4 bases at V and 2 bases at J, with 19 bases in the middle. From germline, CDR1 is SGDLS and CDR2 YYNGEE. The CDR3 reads CASSSPKGRGAYNEQFF. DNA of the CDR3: TGTGCCAGCAGCTCACCTAAGGGCCGAGGGGCCTACAATGAGCAGTTCTTC.

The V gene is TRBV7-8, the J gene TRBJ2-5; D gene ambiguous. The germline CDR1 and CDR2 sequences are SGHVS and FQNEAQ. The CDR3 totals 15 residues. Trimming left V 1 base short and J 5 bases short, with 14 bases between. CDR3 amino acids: CASSLETSGGETQYF. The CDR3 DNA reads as TGTGCCAGCAGCTTAGAGACCTCGGGTGGGGAGACCCAGTACTTC.

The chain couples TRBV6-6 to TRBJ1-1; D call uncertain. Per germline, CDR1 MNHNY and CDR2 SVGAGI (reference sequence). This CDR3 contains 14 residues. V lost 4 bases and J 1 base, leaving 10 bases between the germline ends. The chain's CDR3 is CASSWAGPNTEAFF. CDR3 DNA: TGTGCCAGCAGTTGGGCGGGTCCGAACACTGAAGCTTTCTTT.

The CDR3 DNA reads TGTGCCAGCAGCTTTGATCGGACTAGCGGGAGCCGGGAGCTGTTTTTT. It translates to CASSFDRTSGSRELFF. V is TRBV7-2 and J is TRBJ2-2, with TRBD2 matching over 13 bases. This CDR3 spans 16 amino acids. Germline-derived CDR1 and CDR2 are SGHTA and FQGNSA. With V trimmed by 3 bases and J by 9 bases, 7 bases remained unmatched.

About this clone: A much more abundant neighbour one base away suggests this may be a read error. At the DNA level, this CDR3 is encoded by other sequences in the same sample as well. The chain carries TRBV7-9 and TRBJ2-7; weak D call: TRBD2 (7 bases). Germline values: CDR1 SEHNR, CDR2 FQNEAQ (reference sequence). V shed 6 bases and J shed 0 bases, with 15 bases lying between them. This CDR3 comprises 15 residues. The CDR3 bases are TGTGCCAGCAGTAAATTAGGGGGGGACTCCTACGAGCAGTACTTC. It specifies CASSKLGGDSYEQYF.

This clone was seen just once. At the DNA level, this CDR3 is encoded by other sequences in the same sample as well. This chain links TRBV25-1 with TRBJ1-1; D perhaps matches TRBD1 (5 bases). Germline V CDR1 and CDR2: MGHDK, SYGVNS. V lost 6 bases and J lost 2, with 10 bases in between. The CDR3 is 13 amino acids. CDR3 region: CASRDGGNTEAFF. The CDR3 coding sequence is TGTGCCAGCAGGGACGGGGGAAACACTGAAGCTTTCTTT. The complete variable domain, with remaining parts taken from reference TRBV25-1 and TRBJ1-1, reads EADIYQTPRYLVIGTGKKITLECSQTMGHDKMYWYQQDPGMELHLIHYSYGVNSTEKGDLSSESTVSRIRTEHFPLTLESARPSHTSQYLCASRDGGNTEAFFGQGTRLTVV.

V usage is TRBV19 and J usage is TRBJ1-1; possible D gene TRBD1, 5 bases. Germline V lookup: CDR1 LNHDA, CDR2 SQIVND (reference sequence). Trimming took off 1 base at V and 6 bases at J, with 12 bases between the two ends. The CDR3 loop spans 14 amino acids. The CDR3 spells CASSIGTPAAEAFF. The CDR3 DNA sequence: TGTGCCAGTAGTATAGGGACACCAGCGGCTGAAGCTTTCTTT. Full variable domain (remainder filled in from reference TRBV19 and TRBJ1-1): DGGITQSPKYLFRKEGQNVTLSCEQNLNHDAMYWYRQDPGQGLRLIYYSQIVNDFQKGDIAEGYSVSREKKESFPLTVTSAQKNPTAFYLCASSIGTPAAEAFFGQGTRLTVV.

The CDR3 region has the DNA TGTGCCAGCAGTACAGGGGTTTCCTTTTCTCAGTACTTC. Protein sequence: CASSTGVSFSQYF. The chain recombines TRBV5-6 with TRBJ2-7, with 7 bases lining up with TRBD1. Germline V gene data show CDR1 as SGHDT and CDR2 as YYEEEE. Trimming removed 5 bases from V and 10 bases from J; junction bases left unmatched: 12. The length of the CDR3 is 13 residues.

DNA of the CDR3: TGTGCCGCCCGCCAGCGGGAGGGCACCGGGGAGCTGTTTTTT. Its protein is CAARQREGTGELFF. V and J are TRBV10-3 and TRBJ2-2; 10 nucleotides match TRBD2. Germline V gene data show CDR1 as ENHRY and CDR2 as SYGVKD. V lost 11 bases to trimming and J lost 4 bases; unmatched junction nucleotides: 7. This CDR3 is built from 14 residues.

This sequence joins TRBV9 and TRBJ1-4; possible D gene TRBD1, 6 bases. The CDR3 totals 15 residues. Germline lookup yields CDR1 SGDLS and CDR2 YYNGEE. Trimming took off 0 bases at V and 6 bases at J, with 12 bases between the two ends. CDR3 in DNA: TGTGCCAGCAGCGTAGGGCGGGGGCATTATGAAAAACTGTTTTTT. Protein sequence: CASSVGRGHYEKLFF.

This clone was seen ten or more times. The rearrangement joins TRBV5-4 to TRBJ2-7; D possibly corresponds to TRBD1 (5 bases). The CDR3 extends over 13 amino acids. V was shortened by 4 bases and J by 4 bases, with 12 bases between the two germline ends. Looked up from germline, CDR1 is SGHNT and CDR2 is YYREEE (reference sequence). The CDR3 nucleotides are TGTGCCAGCAGCATCCGACAGACATACGAGCAGTACTTC. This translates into CASSIRQTYEQYF.

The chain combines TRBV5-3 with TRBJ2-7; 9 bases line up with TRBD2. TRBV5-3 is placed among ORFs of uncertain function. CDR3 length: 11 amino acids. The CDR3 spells CAWTSEYEQYF. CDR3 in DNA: TGTGCATGGACTAGCGAGTACGAGCAGTACTTC.

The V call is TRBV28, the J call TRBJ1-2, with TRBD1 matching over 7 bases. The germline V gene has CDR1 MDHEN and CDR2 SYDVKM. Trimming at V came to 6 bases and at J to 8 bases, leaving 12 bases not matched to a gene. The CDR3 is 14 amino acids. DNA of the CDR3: TGTGCCAGCAGCTTTCACGACAGGGACGGAGGCTACACCTTC. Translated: CASSFHDRDGGYTF.

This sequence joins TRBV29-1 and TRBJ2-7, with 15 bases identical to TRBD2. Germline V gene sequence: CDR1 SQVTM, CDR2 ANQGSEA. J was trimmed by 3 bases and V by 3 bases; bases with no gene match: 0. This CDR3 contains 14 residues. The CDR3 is CSVEGLAGGYEQYF. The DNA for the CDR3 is TGCAGCGTTGAGGGACTAGCGGGAGGCTACGAGCAGTACTTC.

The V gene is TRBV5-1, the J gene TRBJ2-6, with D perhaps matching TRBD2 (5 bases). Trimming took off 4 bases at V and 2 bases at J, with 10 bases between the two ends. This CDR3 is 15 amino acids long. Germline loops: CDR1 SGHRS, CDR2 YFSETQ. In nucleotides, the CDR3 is TGCGCCAGCAGCCCCCAGCGGCCTGGGGCCAACGTCCTGACTTTC. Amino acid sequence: CASSPQRPGANVLTF.

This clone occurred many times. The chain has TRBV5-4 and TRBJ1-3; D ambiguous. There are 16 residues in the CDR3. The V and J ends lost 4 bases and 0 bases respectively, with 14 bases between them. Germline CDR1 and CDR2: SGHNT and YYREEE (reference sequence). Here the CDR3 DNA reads TGTGCCAGCAGCCGCTCCCCGGGCCGCTCTGGAAACACCATATATTTT. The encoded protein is CASSRSPGRSGNTIYF.

The DNA of the CDR3 is TGTGCCAGCAGCTTAGTATCCCGGACAGGCCTCTCCTACGAGCAGTACTTC. This translates into CASSLVSRTGLSYEQYF. This chain uses TRBV7-2 with TRBJ2-7, with TRBD1 identical over 7 bases. V dropped 1 base and J dropped 0; count of bases not matched to a gene: 9. Germline assignment: CDR1 SGHTA and CDR2 FQGNSA. The CDR3 is 17 amino acids.